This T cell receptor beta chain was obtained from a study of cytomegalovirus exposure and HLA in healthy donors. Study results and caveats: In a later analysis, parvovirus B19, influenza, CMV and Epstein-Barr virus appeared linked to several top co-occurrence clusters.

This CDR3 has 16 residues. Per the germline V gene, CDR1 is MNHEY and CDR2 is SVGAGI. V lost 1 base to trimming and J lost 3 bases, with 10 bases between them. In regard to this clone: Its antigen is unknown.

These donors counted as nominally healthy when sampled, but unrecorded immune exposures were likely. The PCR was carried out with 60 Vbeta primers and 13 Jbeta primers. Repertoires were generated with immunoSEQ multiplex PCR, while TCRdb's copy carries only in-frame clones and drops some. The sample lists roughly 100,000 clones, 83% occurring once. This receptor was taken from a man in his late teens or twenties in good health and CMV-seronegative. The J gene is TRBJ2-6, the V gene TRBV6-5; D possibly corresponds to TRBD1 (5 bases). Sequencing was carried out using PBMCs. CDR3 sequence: CASSYFPGIGANVLTF. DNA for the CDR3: TGTGCCAGCAGTTACTTCCCAGGGATTGGGGCCAACGTCCTGACTTTC.